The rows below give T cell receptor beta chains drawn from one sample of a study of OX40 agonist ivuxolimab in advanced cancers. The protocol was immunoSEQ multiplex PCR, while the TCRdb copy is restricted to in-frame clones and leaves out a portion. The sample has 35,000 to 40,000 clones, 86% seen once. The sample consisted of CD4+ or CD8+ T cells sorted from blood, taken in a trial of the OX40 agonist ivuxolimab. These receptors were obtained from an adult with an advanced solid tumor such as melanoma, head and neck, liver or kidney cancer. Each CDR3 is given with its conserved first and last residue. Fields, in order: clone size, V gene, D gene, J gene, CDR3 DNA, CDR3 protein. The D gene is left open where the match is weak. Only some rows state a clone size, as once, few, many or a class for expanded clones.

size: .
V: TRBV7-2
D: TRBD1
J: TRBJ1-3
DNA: TGTGCCAGCAGCTTAGGACAGGGGGTGAGGTCGATCTCTGGAAACACCATATATTTT
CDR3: CASSLGQGVRSISGNTIYF

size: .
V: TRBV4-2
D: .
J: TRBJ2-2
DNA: TGTGCCAGCAGCCAAGCGAGGCGGGCGCTGTTTTTT
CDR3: CASSQARRALFF

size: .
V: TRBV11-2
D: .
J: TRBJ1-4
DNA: TGTGCCAGCAGCTTCGACGGCGAAAAACTGTTTTTT
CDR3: CASSFDGEKLFF

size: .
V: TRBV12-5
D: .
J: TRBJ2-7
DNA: TGTGCTAGTGGTCTCCCGGAAGGTCGGACAGTTAACGAGCAGTACTTC
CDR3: CASGLPEGRTVNEQYF

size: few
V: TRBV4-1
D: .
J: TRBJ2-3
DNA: TGCGCCAGCAGCCAAGCCCTCAGCGGACCGACACTCAGCACAGATACGCAGTATTTT
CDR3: CASSQALSGPTLSTDTQYF

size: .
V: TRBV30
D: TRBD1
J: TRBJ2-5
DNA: TGTGCCTTTACAGGGGGCCGGTGGGAGACCCAGTACTTC
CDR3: CAFTGGRWETQYF

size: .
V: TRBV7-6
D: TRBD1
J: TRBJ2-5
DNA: TGTGCCAGCAGCTTAGCCGGGACAGGGTCGCAAGAGACCCAGTACTTC
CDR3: CASSLAGTGSQETQYF

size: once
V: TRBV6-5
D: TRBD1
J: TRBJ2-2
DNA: TGTGCCAGTACAGGGGCGAACACCGGGGAGCTGTTTTTT
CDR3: CASTGANTGELFF

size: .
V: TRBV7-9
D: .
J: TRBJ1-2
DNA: TGTGCCAGCAGCTTAGCGCGCCCCACCGCCGCGGGGGGCTACACCTTC
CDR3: CASSLARPTAAGGYTF

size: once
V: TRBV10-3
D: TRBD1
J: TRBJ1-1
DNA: TGTGCCATCAGGGGGTCACAGGGGGACACTGAAGCTTTCTTT
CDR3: CAIRGSQGDTEAFF

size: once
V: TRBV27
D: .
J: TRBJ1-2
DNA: TGTGCCAGCAGTCCGGAGGCCAGGACGGGGGGCTACACCTTC
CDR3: CASSPEARTGGYTF

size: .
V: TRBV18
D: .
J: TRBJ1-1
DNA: TGTGCCAGCTCATCTGGGGCAAGGACTGAAGCTTTCTTT
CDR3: CASSSGARTEAFF

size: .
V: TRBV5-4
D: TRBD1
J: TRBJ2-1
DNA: TGTGCCAGCAGCTTGGGGACAGGGGACAACAATGAGCAGTTCTTC
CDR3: CASSLGTGDNNEQFF

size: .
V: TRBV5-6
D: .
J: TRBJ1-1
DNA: TGTGCCAGCAGCGTGTATGGGGGGCGCAGGGACACTGAAGCTTTCTTT
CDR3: CASSVYGGRRDTEAFF

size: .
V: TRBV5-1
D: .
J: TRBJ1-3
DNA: TGCGCCAGCACACCCGACGAAGGGGGGAAGAACACCATATATTTT
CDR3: CASTPDEGGKNTIYF

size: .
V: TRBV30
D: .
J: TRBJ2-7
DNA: TGTGCCTGGAGCCAACTCTACGAGCAGTACTTC
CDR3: CAWSQLYEQYF

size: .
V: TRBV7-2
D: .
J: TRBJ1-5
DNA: TGTGCCAGCAGCCCAATGAGGGTGAATCAGCCCCAGCATTTT
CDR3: CASSPMRVNQPQHF

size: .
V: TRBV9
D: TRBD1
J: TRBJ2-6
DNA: TGTGCCAGCAGCGTAACAGGGGCTGGGGCCAACGTCCTGACTTTC
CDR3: CASSVTGAGANVLTF

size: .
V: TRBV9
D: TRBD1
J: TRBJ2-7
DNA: TGTGCCAGCAGTCGAGGGGACAGGCATCCCTACGAGCAGTACTTC
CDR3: CASSRGDRHPYEQYF

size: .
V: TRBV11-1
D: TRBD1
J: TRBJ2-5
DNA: TGTGCCAGCAGCGCCCGGACAGGGGGCCTTCAAGAGACCCAGTACTTC
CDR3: CASSARTGGLQETQYF

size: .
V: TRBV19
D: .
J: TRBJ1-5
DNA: TGTGCCAGTAGAGGGTGGGGAACACTCAATCAGCCCCAGCATTTT
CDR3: CASRGWGTLNQPQHF

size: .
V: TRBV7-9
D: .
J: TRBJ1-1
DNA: TGTGCCAGCAGCCCACCAGGAAGGGGCACTGAAGCTTTCTTT
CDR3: CASSPPGRGTEAFF

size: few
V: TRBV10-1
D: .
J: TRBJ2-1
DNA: TGCGCCATCCCGGTTAAAGGATTTTACAATGAGCAGTTCTTC
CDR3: CAIPVKGFYNEQFF

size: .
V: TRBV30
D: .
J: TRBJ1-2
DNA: TGTGCCTGGAGTGTAATGAAAGGCTACACCTTC
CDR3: CAWSVMKGYTF

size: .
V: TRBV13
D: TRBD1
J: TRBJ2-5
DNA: TGTGCCAGCAGCCTGCAGCGGACAGGGAGGCAAGAGACCCAGTACTTC
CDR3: CASSLQRTGRQETQYF

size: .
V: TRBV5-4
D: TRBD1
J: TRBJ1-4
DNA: TGTGCCAGCAGCTTCAACAGGGGTACGACTAATGAAAAACTGTTTTTT
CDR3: CASSFNRGTTNEKLFF